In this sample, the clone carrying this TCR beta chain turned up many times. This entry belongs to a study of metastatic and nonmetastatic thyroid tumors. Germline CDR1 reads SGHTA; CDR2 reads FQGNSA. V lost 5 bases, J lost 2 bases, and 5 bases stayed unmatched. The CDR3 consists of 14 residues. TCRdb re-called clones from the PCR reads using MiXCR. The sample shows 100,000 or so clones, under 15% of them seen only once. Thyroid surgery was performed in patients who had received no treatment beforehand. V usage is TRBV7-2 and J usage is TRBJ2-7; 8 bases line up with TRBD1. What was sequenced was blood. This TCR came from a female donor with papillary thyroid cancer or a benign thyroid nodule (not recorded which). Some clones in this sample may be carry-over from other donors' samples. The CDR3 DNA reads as TGTGCCAGCAGCGGACAGGGCGGTGCCTACGAGCAGTACTTC. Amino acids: CASSGQGGAYEQYF.